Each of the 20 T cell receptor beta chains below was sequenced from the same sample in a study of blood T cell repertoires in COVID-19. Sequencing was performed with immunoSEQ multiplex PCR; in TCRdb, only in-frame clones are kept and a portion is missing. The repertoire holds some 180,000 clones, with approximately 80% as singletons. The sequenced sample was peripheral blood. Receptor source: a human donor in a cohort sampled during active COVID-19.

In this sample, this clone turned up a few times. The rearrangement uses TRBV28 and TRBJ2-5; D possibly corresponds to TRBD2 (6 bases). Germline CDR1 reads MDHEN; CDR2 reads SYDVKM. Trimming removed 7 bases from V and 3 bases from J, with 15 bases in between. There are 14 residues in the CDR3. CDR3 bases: TGTGCCAGCATCTCTACGGGGAGGAAAGAGACCCAGTACTTC. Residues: CASISTGRKETQYF.

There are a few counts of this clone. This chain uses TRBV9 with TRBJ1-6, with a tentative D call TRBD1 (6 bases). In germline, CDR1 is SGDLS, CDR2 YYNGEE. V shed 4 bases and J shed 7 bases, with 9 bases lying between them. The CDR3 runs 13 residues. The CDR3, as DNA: TGTGCCAGCAGCCCAGGGGCAAATTCACCCCTCCACTTT. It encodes CASSPGANSPLHF. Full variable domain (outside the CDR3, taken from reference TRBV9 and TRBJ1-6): DSGVTQTPKHLITATGQRVTLRCSPRSGDLSVYWYQQSLDQGLQFLIQYYNGEERAKGNILERFSAQQFPDLHSELNLSSLELGDSALYFCASSPGANSPLHFGNGTRLTVT.

CDR3 region: CASSLEAGGLHTQYF. The CDR3 DNA follows: TGTGCCAGCAGCCTCGAAGCGGGAGGGCTTCATACGCAGTATTTT. The rearrangement joins TRBV7-2 to TRBJ2-3; TRBD2 agrees at 10 bases. V shed 5 bases and J 7 bases; nucleotides not matched to a gene: 9. Germline values: CDR1 SGHTA, CDR2 FQGNSA. The CDR3 spans 15 residues.

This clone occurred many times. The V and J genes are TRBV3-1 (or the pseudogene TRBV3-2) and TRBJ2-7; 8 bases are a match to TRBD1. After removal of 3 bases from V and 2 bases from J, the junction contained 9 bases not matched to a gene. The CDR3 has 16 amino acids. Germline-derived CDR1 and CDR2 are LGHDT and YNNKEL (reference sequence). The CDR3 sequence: CASSHGRQGRAYEQYF. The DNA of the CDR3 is TGTGCCAGCAGCCATGGAAGACAGGGGCGAGCCTACGAGCAGTACTTC.

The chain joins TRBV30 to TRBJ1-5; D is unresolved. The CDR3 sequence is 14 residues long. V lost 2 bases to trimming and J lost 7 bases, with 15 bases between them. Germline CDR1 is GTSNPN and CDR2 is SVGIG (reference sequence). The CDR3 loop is CAWSPRVVDQPQHF. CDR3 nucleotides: TGTGCCTGGAGTCCGAGGGTCGTTGACCAGCCCCAGCATTTT.

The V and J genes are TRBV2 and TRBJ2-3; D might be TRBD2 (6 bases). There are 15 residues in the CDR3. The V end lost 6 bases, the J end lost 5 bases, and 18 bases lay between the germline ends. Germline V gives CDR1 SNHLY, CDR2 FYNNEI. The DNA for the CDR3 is TGTGCCAGCAGCCCCGGCCGCGGGGTTGGAGATACGCAGTATTTT. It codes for CASSPGRGVGDTQYF.

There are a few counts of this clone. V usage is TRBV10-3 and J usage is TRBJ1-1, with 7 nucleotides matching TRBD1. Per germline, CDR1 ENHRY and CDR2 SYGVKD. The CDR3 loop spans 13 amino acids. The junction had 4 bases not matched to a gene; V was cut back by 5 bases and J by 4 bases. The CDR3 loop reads CAISTGVATEAFF. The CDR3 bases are TGTGCCATCAGTACAGGGGTGGCCACTGAAGCTTTCTTT.

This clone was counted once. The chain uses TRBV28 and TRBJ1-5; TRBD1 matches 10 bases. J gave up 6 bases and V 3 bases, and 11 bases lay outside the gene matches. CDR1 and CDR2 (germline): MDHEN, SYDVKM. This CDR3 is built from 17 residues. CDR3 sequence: CASSFGWGTGVIQPQHF. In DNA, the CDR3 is TGTGCCAGCAGTTTCGGGTGGGGGACAGGGGTAATTCAGCCCCAGCATTTT.

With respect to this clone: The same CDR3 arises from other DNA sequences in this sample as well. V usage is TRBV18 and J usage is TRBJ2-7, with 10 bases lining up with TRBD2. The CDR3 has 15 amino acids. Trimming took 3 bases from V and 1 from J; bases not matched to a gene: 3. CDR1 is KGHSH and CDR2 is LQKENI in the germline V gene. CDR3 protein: CASSPRTSGSYEQYF. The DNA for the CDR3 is TGTGCCAGCTCACCTCGGACTAGCGGATCCTACGAGCAGTACTTC.

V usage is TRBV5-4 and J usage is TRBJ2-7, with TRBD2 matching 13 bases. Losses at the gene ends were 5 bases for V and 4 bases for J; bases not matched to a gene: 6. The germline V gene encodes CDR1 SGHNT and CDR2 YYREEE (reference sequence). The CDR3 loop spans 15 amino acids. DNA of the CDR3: TGTGCCAGCAGTTATGGACTAGCGGGAGCGTACGAGCAGTACTTC. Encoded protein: CASSYGLAGAYEQYF.

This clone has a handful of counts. CDR3 in DNA: TGTGCCAGCTCACCATTCGAAACAGGGGGCACAGATACGCAGTATTTT. It yields the protein CASSPFETGGTDTQYF. The chain employs TRBV18 and TRBJ2-3; 7 bases are a match to TRBD1. Germline CDR1 is KGHSH and CDR2 is LQKENI. The CDR3 length is 16 residues. V lost 2 bases, J lost 1 base, and 6 bases stayed unmatched.

The chain's CDR3 is CASQGQLLGQPQHF. The CDR3 DNA follows: TGTGCCAGCCAGGGACAGCTGTTAGGTCAGCCCCAGCATTTT. The rearrangement joins TRBV6-5 to TRBJ1-5, with 7 bases matching TRBD1. V lost 8 bases to trimming and J lost 6 bases; unmatched junction nucleotides: 10. Germline V CDR1 and CDR2: MNHEY, SVGAGI. This CDR3 region has 14 residues.

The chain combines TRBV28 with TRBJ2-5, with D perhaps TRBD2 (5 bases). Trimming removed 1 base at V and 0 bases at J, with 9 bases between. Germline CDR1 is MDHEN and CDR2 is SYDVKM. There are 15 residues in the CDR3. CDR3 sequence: CASSLSVGNQETQYF. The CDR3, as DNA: TGTGCCAGCAGTTTATCCGTCGGGAACCAAGAGACCCAGTACTTC.

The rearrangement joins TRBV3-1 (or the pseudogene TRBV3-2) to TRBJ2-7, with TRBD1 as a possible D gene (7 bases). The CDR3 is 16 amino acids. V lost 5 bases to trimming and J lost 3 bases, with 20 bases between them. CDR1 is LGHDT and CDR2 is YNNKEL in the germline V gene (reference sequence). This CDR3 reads CASSDPRGRDVYEQYF. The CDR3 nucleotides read TGTGCCAGCAGCGACCCGAGGGGGCGGGACGTCTACGAGCAGTACTTC.

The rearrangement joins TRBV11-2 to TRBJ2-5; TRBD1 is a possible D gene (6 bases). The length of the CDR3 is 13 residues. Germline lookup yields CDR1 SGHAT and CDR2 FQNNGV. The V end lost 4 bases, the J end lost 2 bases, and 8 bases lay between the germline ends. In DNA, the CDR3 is TGTGCCAGCAGCTCGGACAGACAAGAGACCCAGTACTTC. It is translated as CASSSDRQETQYF. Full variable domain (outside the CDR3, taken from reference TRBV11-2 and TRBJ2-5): EAGVAQSPRYKIIEKRQSVAFWCNPISGHATLYWYQQILGQGPKLLIQFQNNGVVDDSQLPKDRFSAERLKGVDSTLKIQPAKLEDSAVYLCASSSDRQETQYFGPGTRLLVL.

For the CDR3, the DNA is TGTGCCATCAGTGGGACAACCTCTACGCAGTATTTT. It translates to CAISGTTSTQYF. The chain joins TRBV10-3 to TRBJ2-3; the D gene is possibly TRBD1 (5 bases). CDR1 is ENHRY and CDR2 is SYGVKD in the germline V gene. Trimming shortened V by 4 bases and J by 8 bases, and 10 bases separated the two germline ends. The CDR3 length is 12 residues.

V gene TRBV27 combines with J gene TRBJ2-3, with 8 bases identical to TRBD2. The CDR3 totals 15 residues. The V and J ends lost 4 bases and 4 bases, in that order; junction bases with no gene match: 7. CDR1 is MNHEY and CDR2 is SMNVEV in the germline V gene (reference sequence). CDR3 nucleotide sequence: TGTGCCAGCAGTTCGGGACTAGAGTCCTCAGATACGCAGTATTTT. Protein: CASSSGLESSDTQYF.

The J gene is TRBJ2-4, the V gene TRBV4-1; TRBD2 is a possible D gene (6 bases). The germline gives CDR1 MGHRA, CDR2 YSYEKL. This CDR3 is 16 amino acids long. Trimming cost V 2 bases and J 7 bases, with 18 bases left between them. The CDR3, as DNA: TGCGCCAGCAGCCAACTAGGTGGAGGGGCCTGGAACATTCAGTACTTC. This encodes CASSQLGGGAWNIQYF.

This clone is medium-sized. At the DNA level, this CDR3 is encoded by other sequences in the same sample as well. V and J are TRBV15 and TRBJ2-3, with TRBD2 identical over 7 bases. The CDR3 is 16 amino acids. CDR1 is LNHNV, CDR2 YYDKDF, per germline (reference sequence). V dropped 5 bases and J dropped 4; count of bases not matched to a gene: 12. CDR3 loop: CATSGGRGVEADTQYF. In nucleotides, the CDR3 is TGTGCCACCAGCGGGGGTCGGGGGGTGGAAGCAGATACGCAGTATTTT.

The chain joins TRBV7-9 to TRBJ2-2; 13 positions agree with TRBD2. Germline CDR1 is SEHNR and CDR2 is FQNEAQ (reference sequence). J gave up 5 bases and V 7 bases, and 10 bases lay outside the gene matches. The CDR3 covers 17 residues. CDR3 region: CASKGGLAGRKTGELFF. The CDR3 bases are TGTGCCAGCAAAGGGGGACTAGCGGGAAGAAAGACCGGGGAGCTGTTTTTT.